This T cell receptor (beta chain) was retrieved from a study of shared clonotypes between healthy human individuals. The CDR3 is 15 residues long. V was clipped by 8 bases and J by 1 base; unmatched bases: 6. The germline CDR1 and CDR2 sequences are MNHEY and SVGAGI. The method was immunoSEQ multiplex PCR; TCRdb's version includes in-frame clones alone and lacks a portion of them. The table has millions of clones, around nine tenths seen once. The sequenced sample consisted of naive CD4+ T cells sorted from blood. The subset is: CD45RA+ positively selected. The chain is built from TRBV6-5 and TRBJ2-1; 9 bases line up with TRBD2. This receptor was taken from a man aged 18 to 30 in good health. The CDR3 DNA sequence: TGTGCCAGCGCAGGGACTAGCTCTTCCTACAATGAGCAGTTCTTC. It translates to CASAGTSSSYNEQFF.